The sequence of this T cell receptor (beta chain) was determined in a study of vaccination and CD4 T cells after COVID-19. Treatment meaning: approximately nine-day PBMC culture with coronavirus spike peptide pools or control peptides (ViraFEST assay). Notes on this clonotype: Antigen: not known.

The Oncomine TCR Beta short-read assay generated sequence data from the DNA of cultured CD4+ T cells. TCRdb re-called the PCR reads through MiXCR, storing one row per CDR3 protein. Of roughly 20,000 distinct CDR3 sequences detected, approximately 38% appear once; the ten largest clones hold around 5%. The sequencing here drew on CD4+ T cells from blood, cultured in vitro, taken before SARS-CoV-2 vaccination. This clonotype originated in a human donor who had recovered from COVID-19.

This CDR3 reads CAWRKRKLAGGGEQFF. The DNA of the CDR3 is TGTGCCTGGAGAAAACGGAAACTAGCGGGGGGTGGTGAGCAGTTCTTC. The chain employs TRBV30 and TRBJ2-1, with TRBD2 matching 12 bases. V trimming: 3 bases; J trimming: 9 bases; junction bases outside the gene matches: 12. Germline V gives CDR1 GTSNPN, CDR2 SVGIG (reference sequence). This CDR3 is built from 16 residues.